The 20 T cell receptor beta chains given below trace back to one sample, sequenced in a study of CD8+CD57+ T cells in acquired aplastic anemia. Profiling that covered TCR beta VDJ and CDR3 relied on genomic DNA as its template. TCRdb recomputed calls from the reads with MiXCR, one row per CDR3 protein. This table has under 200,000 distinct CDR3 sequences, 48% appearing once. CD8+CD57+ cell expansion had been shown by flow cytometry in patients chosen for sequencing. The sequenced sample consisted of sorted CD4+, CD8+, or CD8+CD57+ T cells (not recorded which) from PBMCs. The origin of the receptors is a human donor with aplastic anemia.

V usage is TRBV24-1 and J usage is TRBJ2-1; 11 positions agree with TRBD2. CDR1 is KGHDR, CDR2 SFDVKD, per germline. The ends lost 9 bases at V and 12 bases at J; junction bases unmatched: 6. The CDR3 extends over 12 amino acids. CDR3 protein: CATVAGGPGQFF. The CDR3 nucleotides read TGTGCCACCGTAGCGGGAGGGCCAGGGCAGTTCTTC.

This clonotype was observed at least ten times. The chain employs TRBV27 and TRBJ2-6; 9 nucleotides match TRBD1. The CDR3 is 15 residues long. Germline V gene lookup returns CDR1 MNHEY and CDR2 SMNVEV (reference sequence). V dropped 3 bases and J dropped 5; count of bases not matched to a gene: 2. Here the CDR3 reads CASSFYRGRANVLTF. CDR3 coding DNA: TGTGCCAGCAGTTTTTACAGGGGGCGGGCCAACGTCCTGACTTTC.

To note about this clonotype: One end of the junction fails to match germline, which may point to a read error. CDR3 in amino acids: CAASEVSYEQYF. CDR3 sequence (DNA): TGCGCCGCCAGCGAGGTCTCCTACGAGCAGTACTTC. V and J are TRBV6-1 and TRBJ2-7; D unresolved. CDR3 length: 12 amino acids. In germline, CDR1 is MNHNS, CDR2 SASEGT.

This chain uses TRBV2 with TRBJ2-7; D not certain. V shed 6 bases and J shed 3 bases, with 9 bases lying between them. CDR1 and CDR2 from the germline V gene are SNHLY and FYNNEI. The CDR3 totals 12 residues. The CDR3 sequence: CASRASRYEQYF. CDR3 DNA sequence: TGTGCCAGCAGAGCTAGTCGCTACGAGCAGTACTTC.

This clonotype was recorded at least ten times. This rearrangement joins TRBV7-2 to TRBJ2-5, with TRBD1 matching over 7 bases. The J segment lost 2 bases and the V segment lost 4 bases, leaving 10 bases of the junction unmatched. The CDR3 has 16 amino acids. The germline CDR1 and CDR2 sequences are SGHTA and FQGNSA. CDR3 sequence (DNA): TGTGCCAGCAGCTCAAGGGGGCCCGCCACACAAGAGACCCAGTACTTC. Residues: CASSSRGPATQETQYF.

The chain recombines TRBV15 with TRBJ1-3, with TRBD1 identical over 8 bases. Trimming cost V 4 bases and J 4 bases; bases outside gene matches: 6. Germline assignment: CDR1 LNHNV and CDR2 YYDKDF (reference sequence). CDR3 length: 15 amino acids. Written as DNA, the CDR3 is TGTGCCACCAGCAAAGAGACAGGGGCAGGAAACACCATATATTTT. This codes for CATSKETGAGNTIYF.

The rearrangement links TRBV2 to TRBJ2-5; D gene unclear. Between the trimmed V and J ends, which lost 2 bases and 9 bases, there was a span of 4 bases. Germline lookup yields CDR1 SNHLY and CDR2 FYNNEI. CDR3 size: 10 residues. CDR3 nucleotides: TGTGCCAGCAGTGAATTGGCCCAGTACTTC. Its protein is CASSELAQYF. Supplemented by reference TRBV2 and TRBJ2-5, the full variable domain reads EPEVTQTPSHQVTQMGQEVILRCVPISNHLYFYWYRQILGQKVEFLVSFYNNEISEKSEIFDDQFSVERPDGSNFTLKIRSTKLEDSAMYFCASSELAQYFGPGTRLLVL.

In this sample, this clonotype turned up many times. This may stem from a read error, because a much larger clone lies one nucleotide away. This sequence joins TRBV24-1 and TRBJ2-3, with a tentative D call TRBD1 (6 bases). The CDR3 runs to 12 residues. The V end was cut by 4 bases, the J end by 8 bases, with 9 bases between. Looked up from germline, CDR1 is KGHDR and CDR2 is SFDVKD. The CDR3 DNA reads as TGTGCCACCAGTGACGTACAGGGTACGCAGTATTTT. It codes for CATSDVQGTQYF.

CDR3 residues: CASSLALRQGGGYTF. In DNA form, the CDR3 reads TGTGCCAGCAGCTTAGCTCTACGACAGGGAGGTGGCTACACCTTC. The gene calls are TRBV7-4 and TRBJ1-2; 7 nucleotides align to TRBD1. The V gene's germline CDR1 is SGHVT and CDR2 SQSDAQ. After removal of 0 bases from V and 7 bases from J, the junction contained 8 bases not matched to a gene. The CDR3 consists of 15 residues.

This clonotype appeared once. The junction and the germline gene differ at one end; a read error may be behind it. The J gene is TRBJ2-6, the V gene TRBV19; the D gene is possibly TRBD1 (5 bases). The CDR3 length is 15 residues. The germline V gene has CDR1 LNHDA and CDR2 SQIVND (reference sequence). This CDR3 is CASSTDETGANGLTF. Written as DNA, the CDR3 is TGTGCCAGCTCAACCGACGAGACTGGGGCCAACGGCCTGACTTTC. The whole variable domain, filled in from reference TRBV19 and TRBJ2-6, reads DGGITQSPKYLFRKEGQNVTLSCEQNLNHDAMYWYRQDPGQGLRLIYYSQIVNDFQKGDIAEGYSVSREKKESFPLTVTSAQKNPTAFYLCASSTDETGANGLTFGAGSRLTVL.

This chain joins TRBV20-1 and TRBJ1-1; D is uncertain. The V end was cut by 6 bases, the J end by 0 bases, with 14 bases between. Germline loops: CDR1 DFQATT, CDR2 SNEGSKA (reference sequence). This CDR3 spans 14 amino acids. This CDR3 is CSASLGRLNTEAFF. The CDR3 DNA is TGCAGTGCCTCCCTTGGCAGATTGAACACTGAAGCTTTCTTT.

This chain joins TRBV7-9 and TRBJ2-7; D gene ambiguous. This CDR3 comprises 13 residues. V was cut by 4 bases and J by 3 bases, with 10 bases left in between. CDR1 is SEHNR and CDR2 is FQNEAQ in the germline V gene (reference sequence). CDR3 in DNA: TGTGCCAGCAGCTATGGGTTGGTCTACGAGCAGTACTTC. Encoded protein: CASSYGLVYEQYF.

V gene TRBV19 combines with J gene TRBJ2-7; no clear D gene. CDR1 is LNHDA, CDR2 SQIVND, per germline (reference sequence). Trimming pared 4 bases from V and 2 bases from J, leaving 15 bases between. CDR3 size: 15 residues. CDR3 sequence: CASSTGLSIAYEQYF. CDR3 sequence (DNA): TGTGCCAGTAGTACGGGTCTCTCTATAGCCTACGAGCAGTACTTC.

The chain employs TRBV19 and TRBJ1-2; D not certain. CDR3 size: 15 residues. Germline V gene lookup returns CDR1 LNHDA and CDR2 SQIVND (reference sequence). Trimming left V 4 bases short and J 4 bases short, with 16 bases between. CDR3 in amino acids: CASSKRGSHFYGYTF. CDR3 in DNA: TGTGCCAGTAGTAAGAGAGGATCTCATTTCTATGGCTACACCTTC.

In DNA form, the CDR3 reads TGTGCCACCAGCACCTTCATGGGGGGGATTCAGCCCCAGCATTTT. Encoded protein: CATSTFMGGIQPQHF. This chain uses TRBV15 with TRBJ1-5, with TRBD1 as a possible D gene (5 bases). The CDR3 is made up of 15 amino acids. V lost 4 bases and J 6 bases, leaving 16 bases between the germline ends. Germline loops: CDR1 LNHNV, CDR2 YYDKDF (reference sequence).

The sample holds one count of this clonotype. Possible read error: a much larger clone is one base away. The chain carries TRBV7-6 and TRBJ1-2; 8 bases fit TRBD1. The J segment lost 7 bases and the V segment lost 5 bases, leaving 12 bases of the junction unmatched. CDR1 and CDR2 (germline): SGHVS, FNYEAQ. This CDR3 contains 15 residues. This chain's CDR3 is CASSPEETGDVGYTF. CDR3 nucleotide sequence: TGTGCCAGCAGCCCCGAGGAGACAGGGGACGTTGGCTACACCTTC.

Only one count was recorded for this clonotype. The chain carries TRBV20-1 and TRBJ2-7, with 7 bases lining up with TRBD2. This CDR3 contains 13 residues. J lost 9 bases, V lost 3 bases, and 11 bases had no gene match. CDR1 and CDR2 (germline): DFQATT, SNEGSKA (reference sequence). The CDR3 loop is CSASISSGVGQYF. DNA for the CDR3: TGCAGTGCTAGCATTTCAAGCGGGGTAGGGCAGTACTTC.

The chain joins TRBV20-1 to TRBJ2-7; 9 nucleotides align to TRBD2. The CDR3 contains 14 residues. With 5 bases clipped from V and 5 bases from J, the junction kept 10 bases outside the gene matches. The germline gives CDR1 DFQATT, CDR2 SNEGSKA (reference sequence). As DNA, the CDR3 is TGCAGTGCTCCTTTAGCGGGAGTGGGCCACGAGCAGTACTTC. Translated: CSAPLAGVGHEQYF.

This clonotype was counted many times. The CDR3 reads CAISRQGSYNEQFF. The CDR3 nucleotides read TGTGCCATCAGCCGGCAGGGTTCCTACAATGAGCAGTTCTTC. This chain uses TRBV10-3 with TRBJ2-1, with D possibly being TRBD1 (5 bases). With 6 bases removed from V and 1 base from J, the gap between germline ends came to 10 bases. Germline CDR1 ENHRY, CDR2 SYGVKD. The CDR3 totals 14 residues.

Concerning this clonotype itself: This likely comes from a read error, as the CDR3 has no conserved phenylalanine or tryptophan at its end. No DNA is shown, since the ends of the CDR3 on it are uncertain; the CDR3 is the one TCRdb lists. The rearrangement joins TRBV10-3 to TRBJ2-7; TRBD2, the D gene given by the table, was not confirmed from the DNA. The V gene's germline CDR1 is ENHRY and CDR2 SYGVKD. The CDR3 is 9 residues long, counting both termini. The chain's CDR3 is CAGTSTPHT.